These 14 T cell receptor beta chains were all obtained from the same sample, sequenced in a study of T cell responses to AZD1222 COVID-19 vaccine. TCRdb keeps only in-frame clones here, not all; method: immunoSEQ multiplex PCR. The profile shows some 170,000 clones, about nine tenths of them singletons. This specimen was peripheral blood, taken 28 days after the second dose of the MenACWY control vaccine. All receptors come from an adult who received the MenACWY meningococcal vaccine as a control.

V is TRBV19 and J is TRBJ2-7, with D unclear. This CDR3 is 15 amino acids long. Germline assignment: CDR1 LNHDA and CDR2 SQIVND (reference sequence). The germline V and J ends were trimmed by 2 bases and 0 bases, with 11 bases remaining between them. The CDR3 here is CASSILPGNSYEQYF. The DNA of the CDR3 is TGTGCCAGTAGTATACTTCCTGGGAACTCCTACGAGCAGTACTTC. The whole variable domain, remainder taken from reference TRBV19 and TRBJ2-7, is DGGITQSPKYLFRKEGQNVTLSCEQNLNHDAMYWYRQDPGQGLRLIYYSQIVNDFQKGDIAEGYSVSREKKESFPLTVTSAQKNPTAFYLCASSILPGNSYEQYFGPGTRLTVT.

The J gene is TRBJ1-2, the V gene TRBV2; 7 bases align to TRBD1. J was trimmed by 4 bases and V by 8 bases; bases with no gene match: 7. Germline V gives CDR1 SNHLY, CDR2 FYNNEI. The CDR3 consists of 13 residues. The CDR3 sequence is CASQGQNTYGYTF. CDR3 coding DNA: TGTGCCAGCCAGGGACAGAATACCTATGGCTACACCTTC.

This chain uses TRBV30 with TRBJ1-6, with D possibly being TRBD1 (5 bases). Trimming took off 3 bases at V and 5 bases at J, with 5 bases between the two ends. Germline V gene data show CDR1 as GTSNPN and CDR2 as SVGIG (reference sequence). The CDR3 contains 12 residues. CDR3 coding DNA: TGTGCCTGGAGACAGGATAATTCACCCCTCCACTTT. This encodes CAWRQDNSPLHF. The full variable domain, rest sourced from reference TRBV30 and TRBJ1-6, is SQTIHQWPATLVQPVGSPLSLECTVEGTSNPNLYWYRQAAGRGLQLLFYSVGIGQISSEVPQNLSASRPQDRQFILSSKKLLLSDSGFYLCAWRQDNSPLHFGNGTRLTVT.

The chain uses TRBV29-1 and TRBJ1-1; no definite D call. Trimming removed 5 bases from V and 2 bases from J, with 15 bases in between. The CDR3 sequence is 14 residues long. Germline assignment: CDR1 SQVTM and CDR2 ANQGSEA. The DNA for the CDR3 is TGCAGCGTTCGTTCCCCCGGGAGAAACACTGAAGCTTTCTTT. Translated, it gives CSVRSPGRNTEAFF.

The chain links TRBV30 to TRBJ1-3, with D perhaps matching TRBD1 (5 bases). V lost 0 bases and J 0 bases, leaving 9 bases between the germline ends. The CDR3 runs 15 residues. Germline V gives CDR1 GTSNPN, CDR2 SVGIG (reference sequence). This CDR3 is CAWSVGDSSGNTIYF. Here the CDR3 DNA reads TGTGCCTGGAGTGTAGGGGACTCCTCTGGAAACACCATATATTTT. Filled out from reference TRBV30 and TRBJ1-3, the complete variable domain reads SQTIHQWPATLVQPVGSPLSLECTVEGTSNPNLYWYRQAAGRGLQLLFYSVGIGQISSEVPQNLSASRPQDRQFILSSKKLLLSDSGFYLCAWSVGDSSGNTIYFGEGSWLTVV.

The chain has TRBV10-3 and TRBJ1-2; a weak D match, TRBD1 (5 bases). CDR1 and CDR2 from the germline V gene are ENHRY and SYGVKD. Trimming cost V 5 bases and J 3 bases, with 13 bases left between them. The CDR3 spans 14 residues. The CDR3 DNA follows: TGTGCCATCAGTTACTCGGACACCTACTATGGCTACACCTTC. This sequence encodes CAISYSDTYYGYTF.

The V call is TRBV7-2, the J call TRBJ1-1; 8 nucleotides line up with TRBD1. V was pared by 5 bases and J by 10 bases, with 9 bases of the junction left unmatched. The CDR3 totals 13 residues. Germline V gene sequence: CDR1 SGHTA, CDR2 FQGNSA. The CDR3, as DNA: TGTGCCAGCAGCCCGGGACAGGTTTCGGCAGCTTTCTTT. Its protein product is CASSPGQVSAAFF.

J is TRBJ1-1 and V is TRBV10-3; D is unclear. This CDR3 has 12 residues. Per the germline V gene, CDR1 is ENHRY and CDR2 is SYGVKD. Trimming cost V 3 bases and J 8 bases, with 10 bases left between them. The CDR3 nucleotides are TGTGCCATCAGTGATCCCGATAAAGAAGCTTTCTTT. This gives the protein CAISDPDKEAFF.

Points on this clone: The identical CDR3 is also encoded by other nucleotide sequences in the sample. The chain links TRBV10-3 to TRBJ2-5; D is uncertain. V lost 3 bases and J 4 bases, leaving 3 bases between the germline ends. Germline V lookup: CDR1 ENHRY, CDR2 SYGVKD. The CDR3 spans 11 residues. As DNA, the CDR3 is TGTGCCATCAGTGAACGAGAGACCCAGTACTTC. Amino acid sequence: CAISERETQYF.

The genes are TRBV19 and TRBJ2-6; the D is unclear. The CDR3 length is 17 residues. Germline values: CDR1 LNHDA, CDR2 SQIVND (reference sequence). The V end was cut by 6 bases, the J end by 0 bases, with 15 bases between. Here the CDR3 DNA reads TGTGCCAGTAGAAATGCCGGACGTGCCTCTGGGGCCAACGTCCTGACTTTC. This translates into CASRNAGRASGANVLTF.

V and J are TRBV5-8 and TRBJ2-6, with D maybe TRBD2 (5 bases). The CDR3 has 16 residues. Germline V gives CDR1 SGHTS, CDR2 YDEGEE. Deletions cut 1 base from V and 0 bases from J, with 8 bases between. CDR3 DNA: TGTGCCAGCAGCTTGCCGGGAAGCTCTGGGGCCAACGTCCTGACTTTC. It is translated as CASSLPGSSGANVLTF.

The CDR3 nucleotides are TGTGCCAGCAGCTTCCGTGGTAGCGGGGATACGCAGTATTTT. This encodes CASSFRGSGDTQYF. The chain links TRBV5-4 to TRBJ2-3; 7 nucleotides match TRBD2. Germline values: CDR1 SGHNT, CDR2 YYREEE (reference sequence). The CDR3 has 14 amino acids. With V trimmed by 2 bases and J by 6 bases, 6 bases remained unmatched.

The chain recombines TRBV7-9 with TRBJ2-3; D is possibly TRBD1 or TRBD2 (5 bases each). The V end was cut by 2 bases, the J end by 1 base, with 10 bases between. This CDR3 has 15 residues. Germline lookup yields CDR1 SEHNR and CDR2 FQNEAQ (reference sequence). CDR3 coding DNA: TGTGCCAGCAGCTTATCCGTGGGGGGCACAGATACGCAGTATTTT. Protein: CASSLSVGGTDTQYF. Looking up the rest from reference TRBV7-9 and TRBJ2-3 gives the full variable domain: DTGVSQNPRHKITKRGQNVTFRCDPISEHNRLYWYRQTLGQGPEFLTYFQNEAQLEKSRLLSDRFSAERPKGSFSTLEIQRTEQGDSAMYLCASSLSVGGTDTQYFGPGTRLTVL.

This clone was detected once. This chain uses TRBV11-2 with TRBJ1-4; no reliable D call. Germline V gene sequence: CDR1 SGHAT, CDR2 FQNNGV. This CDR3 is 16 amino acids long. V dropped 2 bases and J dropped 13 bases, with 23 bases sitting between them. The CDR3 is CASSLLVPDVSSGLFF. The CDR3 DNA is TGTGCCAGCAGCTTATTGGTTCCGGACGTCTCGTCCGGACTGTTTTTT.